In its sample, the clone carrying this TCR beta chain was seen a few times. TCRdb's table, derived via immunoSEQ multiplex PCR, lists solely in-frame clones and lacks some. The data contain fewer than 45,000 clones, roughly 65% of them seen just once; the ten biggest clones take up approximately 3%. The data are from a study of PD-1 blockade in classical Hodgkin lymphoma. Described time point: cycle 4 day 1 (C4D1), after more than five weeks of nivolumab. Each and every patient relapsed after autologous stem cell transplantation, and patients got differing brentuximab vedotin exposure. The CDR3 spans 12 residues. The germline CDR1 and CDR2 sequences are MNHEY and SMNVEV (reference sequence). Deletions cut 5 bases from V and 10 bases from J, with 14 bases between.

This TCR was recovered from a human donor with classical Hodgkin lymphoma. This rearrangement joins TRBV27 to TRBJ1-1; a possible D gene is TRBD1 (6 bases). The sample in question was peripheral blood mononuclear cells (PBMCs), obtained before the fourth cycle of nivolumab. In DNA form, the CDR3 reads TGTGCCAGCAGTACAGGGCGGGGTGCAGCTTTCTTT. Amino acids: CASSTGRGAAFF.